This TCR beta chain is drawn from a study of blood T cells in healthy people across ages. Overall study results and limits: More naive CD4+ cells and higher diversity were found in long-lived than in aged donors. Investigators viewed diversity estimates from one million T cells as underestimates, the study reported. With age, beta diversity per million T cells declined roughly linearly, significantly by roughly 40.

Then a second PCR, running roughly 7 to 11 cycles, was carried out with a sample-barcoded 5' primer and a J-beta primer mix. From the 5' RACE reads, TCRdb called clonotypes with MiXCR, one entry per CDR3 protein. The repertoire holds about 970,000 distinct CDR3 sequences, with roughly 50% as singletons. Researchers collected ten milliliters of peripheral blood from every single donor. A few counts support this clonotype. The antigen is unknown. Trimming stripped 5 bases from V and 7 bases from J, with 9 bases between. The germline CDR1 and CDR2 sequences are KGHSH and LQKENI. The CDR3 sequence is 13 residues long.

This TCR was sampled from a woman aged 55-70 years in good health. The genes are TRBV18 and TRBJ1-6; the D gene is possibly TRBD1 (5 bases). The sample consisted of blood. The chain's CDR3 is CASSSGTNSPLHF. The CDR3 DNA follows: TGTGCCAGCTCATCGGGGACGAATTCACCCCTCCACTTT.